This T cell receptor beta chain is from a study of PD-1 blockade in classical Hodgkin lymphoma. Looking at the study overall: Patients were dosed intravenously with nivolumab at 3 mg/kg every 2 weeks. General observations from the study: Researchers reported that CD4+ TCR diversity, though not CD8+, rose significantly by C4D1. The causes of the repertoire differences, possibly disease activity or prior therapy, remain undefined. Newly diagnosed patients reportedly trailed healthy donors in baseline TCR diversity.

All the patients suffered relapse after autologous stem cell transplantation, and brentuximab vedotin exposure differed. The J segment lost 3 bases and the V segment lost 0 bases, leaving 5 bases of the junction unmatched. The CDR3 loop spans 17 amino acids. Germline V gives CDR1 MNHNS, CDR2 SASEGT. Produced via immunoSEQ multiplex PCR; TCRdb's table is partial and in-frame only. The data show tens of thousands of clones, 70% to 90% seen once. Concerning this clone: What it binds is not known.

This receptor was obtained from a human donor with classical Hodgkin lymphoma. The chain couples TRBV6-1 to TRBJ1-3; 10 positions match TRBD1. Material: peripheral blood mononuclear cells (PBMCs), obtained before the second cycle of nivolumab. The CDR3: CASSEARTGGRGNTIYF. CDR3 nucleotide sequence: TGTGCCAGCAGTGAAGCGAGGACAGGGGGTCGTGGAAACACCATATATTTT.